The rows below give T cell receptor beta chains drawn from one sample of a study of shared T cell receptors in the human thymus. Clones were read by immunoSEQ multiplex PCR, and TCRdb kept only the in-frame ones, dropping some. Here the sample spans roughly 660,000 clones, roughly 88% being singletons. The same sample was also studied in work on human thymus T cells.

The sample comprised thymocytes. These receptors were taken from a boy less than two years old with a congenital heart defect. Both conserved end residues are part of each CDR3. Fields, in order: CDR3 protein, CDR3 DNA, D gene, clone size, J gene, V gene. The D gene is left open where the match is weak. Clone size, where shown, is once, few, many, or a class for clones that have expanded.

CDR3: CASSGGLAGFASTDTQYF
DNA: TGTGCCAGCAGTGGGGGACTAGCGGGGTTTGCTAGCACAGATACGCAGTATTTT
D: TRBD2
size: .
J: TRBJ2-3
V: TRBV28

CDR3: CAITRTGSNYGYTF
DNA: TGTGCCATCACGAGGACAGGGAGTAACTATGGCTACACCTTC
D: TRBD1
size: .
J: TRBJ1-2
V: TRBV10-3

CDR3: CASSLVSGYEQYF
DNA: TGTGCCAGCAGCTTAGTTTCAGGCTACGAGCAGTACTTC
D: .
size: .
J: TRBJ2-7
V: TRBV7-9

CDR3: CASSSTDQETQYF
DNA: TGTGCCAGCAGCTCAACAGACCAAGAGACCCAGTACTTC
D: .
size: .
J: TRBJ2-5
V: TRBV5-8

CDR3: CASSTDDYNRDTQYF
DNA: TGTGCCAGCAGCACGGACGACTATAACCGGGATACGCAGTATTTT
D: .
size: few
J: TRBJ2-3
V: TRBV7-8

CDR3: CASSHPGLAGAKDTQYF
DNA: TGTGCCAGCAGCCATCCGGGACTAGCGGGAGCGAAAGATACGCAGTATTTT
D: TRBD2
size: .
J: TRBJ2-3
V: TRBV14

CDR3: CASSVVSGSYEQYF
DNA: TGTGCCAGCAGTGTAGTTAGCGGGAGCTACGAGCAGTACTTC
D: TRBD2
size: .
J: TRBJ2-7
V: TRBV6-1

CDR3: CASSPRGTGWKGELFF
DNA: TGTGCCAGCAGCCCCCGCGGTACAGGGTGGAAAGGGGAGCTGTTTTTT
D: .
size: .
J: TRBJ2-2
V: TRBV7-6

CDR3: CAWSGAPQGPDSPLHF
DNA: TGTGCCTGGAGTGGGGCCCCACAGGGACCTGATTCACCCCTCCACTTT
D: .
size: .
J: TRBJ1-6
V: TRBV30

CDR3: CASSPGQPYEQYF
DNA: TGTGCCAGCTCACCAGGACAGCCCTACGAGCAGTACTTC
D: .
size: few
J: TRBJ2-7
V: TRBV18

CDR3: CASSFGEGNSGNTIYF
DNA: TGTGCCAGCAGTTTCGGGGAAGGGAACTCTGGAAACACCATATATTTT
D: .
size: .
J: TRBJ1-3
V: TRBV28

CDR3: CASRIRDRGYEQYF
DNA: TGTGCCAGCAGGATCCGGGACAGGGGCTACGAGCAGTACTTC
D: TRBD1
size: .
J: TRBJ2-7
V: TRBV7-2

CDR3: CASRPDRDPYNEQFF
DNA: TGTGCCAGCAGACCTGACAGGGACCCCTACAATGAGCAGTTCTTC
D: TRBD1
size: once
J: TRBJ2-1
V: TRBV6-6

CDR3: CASSSQGVGNTEAFF
DNA: TGCGCCAGCAGCTCTCAGGGGGTTGGAAACACTGAAGCTTTCTTT
D: TRBD1
size: .
J: TRBJ1-1
V: TRBV5-1

CDR3: CASSQGTEETQYF
DNA: TGTGCCAGCAGCCAAGGGACAGAGGAGACCCAGTACTTC
D: .
size: .
J: TRBJ2-5
V: TRBV14

CDR3: CASSASGINNEQFF
DNA: TGTGCCAGTAGTGCCAGCGGGATAAACAATGAGCAGTTCTTC
D: TRBD2
size: .
J: TRBJ2-1
V: TRBV19

CDR3: CASSIGEGAGYNEQFF
DNA: TGTGCCAGTAGTATAGGCGAGGGAGCAGGATACAATGAGCAGTTCTTC
D: .
size: few
J: TRBJ2-1
V: TRBV19

CDR3: CASRVQGGSYEQYF
DNA: TGTGCCAGCAGGGTACAGGGTGGGTCCTACGAGCAGTACTTC
D: .
size: .
J: TRBJ2-7
V: TRBV25-1

CDR3: CASSQDGSGRAINEQFF
DNA: TGCGCCAGCAGCCAAGATGGGAGCGGGAGGGCCATAAATGAGCAGTTCTTC
D: TRBD2
size: .
J: TRBJ2-1
V: TRBV4-1

CDR3: CASSLDASGPTQDTQYF
DNA: TGTGCCAGCAGCTTAGATGCCAGCGGACCCACCCAGGATACGCAGTATTTT
D: .
size: .
J: TRBJ2-3
V: TRBV11-2

CDR3: CASTQVGVRGDGYTF
DNA: TGTGCCAGCACTCAAGTCGGGGTTCGAGGAGATGGCTACACCTTC
D: .
size: .
J: TRBJ1-2
V: TRBV6-6

CDR3: CASSFLLQGGYTF
DNA: TGTGCCAGCAGCTTCCTCCTCCAGGGCGGCTACACCTTC
D: .
size: few
J: TRBJ1-2
V: TRBV5-6

CDR3: CASSRRLAGGPLGCEQYF
DNA: TGTGCCAGCAGCCGTAGACTAGCGGGAGGCCCTCTGGGCTGCGAGCAGTACTTC
D: TRBD2
size: .
J: TRBJ2-7
V: TRBV28

CDR3: CASSRLAGETTDTQYF
DNA: TGTGCCAGCAGCCGTCTAGCGGGAGAGACCACAGATACGCAGTATTTT
D: TRBD2
size: .
J: TRBJ2-3
V: TRBV14

CDR3: CASSPGSQETQYF
DNA: TGTGCTAGCAGTCCCGGGAGCCAAGAGACCCAGTACTTC
D: .
size: .
J: TRBJ2-5
V: TRBV2

CDR3: CASSHVEFGYGYTF
DNA: TGTGCCAGCAGTCACGTAGAGTTCGGCTATGGCTACACCTTC
D: .
size: few
J: TRBJ1-2
V: TRBV6-6

CDR3: CASSRRGLALYEQYF
DNA: TGTGCCAGCAGCAGGAGGGGACTAGCCTTATACGAGCAGTACTTC
D: .
size: once
J: TRBJ2-7
V: TRBV21-1

CDR3: CASSTRQGAPTNEETQYF
DNA: TGTGCCAGCAGTACAAGACAGGGCGCCCCTACGAATGAAGAGACCCAGTACTTC
D: TRBD1
size: .
J: TRBJ2-5
V: TRBV27

CDR3: CASSLVRDRDYEQYF
DNA: TGTGCCAGCAGCTTAGTCCGGGACAGAGACTACGAGCAGTACTTC
D: TRBD1
size: .
J: TRBJ2-7
V: TRBV7-2

CDR3: CASRTGGAETQYF
DNA: TGTGCCAGCAGGACAGGGGGCGCGGAGACCCAGTACTTC
D: TRBD1
size: .
J: TRBJ2-5
V: TRBV27

CDR3: CASRNRDRGDNEQFF
DNA: TGTGCCAGTAGGAACCGGGACAGGGGGGACAATGAGCAGTTCTTC
D: TRBD1
size: .
J: TRBJ2-1
V: TRBV19

CDR3: CASSYSGSEAFF
DNA: TGTGCCAGCAGTTACTCGGGAAGCGAAGCTTTCTTT
D: .
size: .
J: TRBJ1-1
V: TRBV28

CDR3: CASSIIGTGCYHEQYF
DNA: TGTGCCAGCAGCATAATCGGGACAGGGTGTTACCACGAGCAGTACTTC
D: TRBD1
size: .
J: TRBJ2-7
V: TRBV9

CDR3: CASSQGPSGANVLTF
DNA: TGTGCCAGCAGCCAAGGGCCCTCTGGGGCCAACGTCCTGACTTTC
D: .
size: .
J: TRBJ2-6
V: TRBV4-2

CDR3: CASSLKGKQSSGNTIYF
DNA: TGTGCCAGCAGCCTTAAGGGGAAACAGAGCTCTGGAAACACCATATATTTT
D: .
size: .
J: TRBJ1-3
V: TRBV13

CDR3: CASSIADTNRSMETQYF
DNA: TGTGCCAGTAGTATAGCGGATACCAACAGGTCCATGGAGACCCAGTACTTC
D: .
size: .
J: TRBJ2-5
V: TRBV19

CDR3: CASSPRTSGRRQYF
DNA: TGTGCCAGCAGCCCCCGGACTAGCGGGAGGAGGCAGTACTTC
D: TRBD2
size: .
J: TRBJ2-7
V: TRBV7-9

CDR3: CASSFPDSDTEAFF
DNA: TGTGCCAGCAGCTTCCCGGACAGTGACACTGAAGCTTTCTTT
D: .
size: few
J: TRBJ1-1
V: TRBV7-2

CDR3: CASSSFPGQVYGYTF
DNA: TGTGCCAGCAGCTCCTTCCCGGGACAGGTGTATGGCTACACCTTC
D: TRBD1
size: .
J: TRBJ1-2
V: TRBV5-6

CDR3: CASIPNEREGGETQYF
DNA: TGTGCCAGCATCCCGAATGAGCGGGAGGGGGGAGAGACCCAGTACTTC
D: TRBD2
size: .
J: TRBJ2-5
V: TRBV28

CDR3: CASSEGQGSYEQYF
DNA: TGTGCCAGCAGTGAGGGACAGGGATCCTACGAGCAGTACTTC
D: TRBD1
size: .
J: TRBJ2-7
V: TRBV6-1

CDR3: CASSLGGFRETQYF
DNA: TGTGCCAGCAGCTTGGGTGGGTTCAGGGAGACCCAGTACTTC
D: .
size: few
J: TRBJ2-5
V: TRBV5-6

CDR3: CASSAGGDPTQQYF
DNA: TGTGCCAGCAGCGCCGGCGGGGACCCTACGCAGCAGTACTTC
D: .
size: .
J: TRBJ2-7
V: TRBV9

CDR3: CASRPKLAGGTGTETQYF
DNA: TGCGCCAGCAGGCCGAAGCTAGCGGGAGGGACGGGGACAGAGACCCAGTACTTC
D: TRBD2
size: .
J: TRBJ2-5
V: TRBV5-1

CDR3: CASSISGSSYEQYF
DNA: TGTGCCAGCAGCATTAGCGGGAGCTCCTACGAGCAGTACTTC
D: TRBD2
size: .
J: TRBJ2-7
V: TRBV7-2

CDR3: CASSLGELAHNEQFF
DNA: TGTGCCAGCAGTTTAGGAGAACTAGCCCACAATGAGCAGTTCTTC
D: .
size: .
J: TRBJ2-1
V: TRBV28